This T cell receptor (beta chain) was sequenced in a study of shared clonotypes between healthy human individuals. In germline, CDR1 is SGHRS, CDR2 YFSETQ. Trimming cost V 6 bases and J 4 bases, with 23 bases left between them. The CDR3 is made up of 17 amino acids. The data were produced by immunoSEQ multiplex PCR, yet TCRdb's version contains in-frame clones alone and is incomplete. The sample gives over 1.5 million clones, 95% to 99% of which show up once; 0.45% is in the top ten. The source of this sequence is a man aged 25 to 45 in good health. V usage is TRBV5-1 and J usage is TRBJ2-1; the D gene is possibly TRBD2 (5 bases). Sequenced input: naive CD4+ T cells sorted from blood. Subset specified: CD45RA+ positively selected. CDR3 coding DNA: TGCGCCAGCAATCCACAACCTAGCCCCGGCCTATACAATGAGCAGTTCTTC. Amino acid sequence: CASNPQPSPGLYNEQFF.